The T cell receptor beta chain described here comes from a study of vaccination and CD4 T cells after COVID-19. Background on the study: Some 10 convalescent cases were mild and one was severe, and all had been SARS-CoV-2 positive by nasal swab PCR. In the convalescent cohort, there were six males and four females, two of them Hispanic. With a range of 35 to 161, the median interval from diagnosis to drawing post-COVID samples was around 93 days.

Study results and limitations: No early post-infection timepoints were studied, and convalescent patients studied were relatively few.

Sequencing of cultured CD4+ T cell DNA used the Oncomine TCR Beta short-read assay. From the PCR reads, TCRdb called clonotypes with MiXCR, one entry per CDR3 protein. The table lists 16,000 or so distinct CDR3 sequences, around 53% of them singletons, with roughly 3.7% in the top ten. Only a few counts were recorded for this clonotype. Its antigen is unidentified. Specified treatment: approximately 9-day PBMC culture with coronavirus spike peptide pools or control peptides (ViraFEST assay). Germline-derived CDR1 and CDR2 are DFQATT and SNEGSKA (reference sequence). The CDR3 has 17 residues. V was pared by 3 bases and J by 5 bases, with 25 bases between.

This chain joins TRBV20-1 and TRBJ2-5; D perhaps matches TRBD1 (8 bases). This TCR was sampled from a human donor who had recovered from COVID-19. This material consisted of CD4+ T cells from blood, cultured in vitro, taken before SARS-CoV-2 vaccination. The CDR3 loop is CSARKPGQVAGGETQYF. The CDR3 region has the DNA TGCAGTGCTAGGAAACCGGGACAGGTGGCCGGGGGGGAGACCCAGTACTTC.